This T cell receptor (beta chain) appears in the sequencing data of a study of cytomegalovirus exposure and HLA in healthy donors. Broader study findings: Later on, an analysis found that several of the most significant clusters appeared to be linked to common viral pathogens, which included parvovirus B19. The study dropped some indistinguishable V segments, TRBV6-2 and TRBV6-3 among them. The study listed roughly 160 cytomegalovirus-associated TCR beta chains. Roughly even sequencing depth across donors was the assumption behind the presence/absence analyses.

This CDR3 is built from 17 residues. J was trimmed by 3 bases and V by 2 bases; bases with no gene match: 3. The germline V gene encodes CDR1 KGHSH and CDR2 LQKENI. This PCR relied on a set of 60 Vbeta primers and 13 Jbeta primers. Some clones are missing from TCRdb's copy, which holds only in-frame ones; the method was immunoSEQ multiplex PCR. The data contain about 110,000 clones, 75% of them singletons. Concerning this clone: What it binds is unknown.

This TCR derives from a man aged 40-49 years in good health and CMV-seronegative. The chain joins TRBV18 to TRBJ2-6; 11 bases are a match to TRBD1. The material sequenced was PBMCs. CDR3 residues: CASSPRTGGGGANVLTF. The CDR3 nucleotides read TGTGCCAGCTCACCAAGGACAGGGGGCGGTGGGGCCAACGTCCTGACTTTC.